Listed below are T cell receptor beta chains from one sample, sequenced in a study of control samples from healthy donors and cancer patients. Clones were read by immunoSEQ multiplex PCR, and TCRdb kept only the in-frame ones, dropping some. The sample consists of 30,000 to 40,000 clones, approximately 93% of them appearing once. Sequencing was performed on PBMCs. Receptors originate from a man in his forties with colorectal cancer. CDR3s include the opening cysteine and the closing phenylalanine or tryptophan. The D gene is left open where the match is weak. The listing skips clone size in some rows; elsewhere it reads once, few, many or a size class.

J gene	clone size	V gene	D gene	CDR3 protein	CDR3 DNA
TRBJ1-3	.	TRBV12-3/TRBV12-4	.	CASSRVGANTIYF	TGTGCCAGCTCCAGGGTGGGCGCGAACACCATATATTTT
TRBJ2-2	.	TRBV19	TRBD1	CASSPRQGNTGELFF	TGTGCCAGTAGTCCGAGACAGGGGAACACCGGGGAGCTGTTTTTT
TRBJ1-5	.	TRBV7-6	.	CASSTWDNQPQHF	TGTGCCAGCTCTACGTGGGACAATCAGCCCCAGCATTTT
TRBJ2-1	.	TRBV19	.	CASSISQGGEQFF	TGTGCCAGTAGTATCTCCCAGGGGGGTGAGCAGTTCTTC
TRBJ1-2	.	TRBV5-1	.	CASSLEGSSGYTF	TGCGCCAGCAGCTTGGAAGGGTCGTCCGGCTACACCTTC
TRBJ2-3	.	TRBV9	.	CASSVADFPTDTQYF	TGTGCCAGCAGCGTAGCGGACTTTCCCACAGATACGCAGTATTTT
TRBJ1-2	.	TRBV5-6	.	CASSLYPGNYGYTF	TGTGCCAGCAGCTTGTACCCAGGGAACTATGGCTACACCTTC
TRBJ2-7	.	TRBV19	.	CASSTSGDYVYEQYF	TGTGCCAGTAGTACCTCAGGGGACTACGTCTACGAGCAGTACTTC
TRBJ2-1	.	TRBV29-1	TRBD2	CSVPGLAGGYNEQFF	TGCAGCGTTCCTGGACTAGCGGGGGGATACAATGAGCAGTTCTTC
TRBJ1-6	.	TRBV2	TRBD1	CASTGQGVGNSPLHF	TGTGCCAGCACTGGACAGGGGGTTGGAAATTCACCCCTCCACTTT
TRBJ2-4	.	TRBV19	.	CASSISGGKNIQYF	TGTGCCAGTAGTATATCCGGGGGCAAAAACATTCAGTACTTC
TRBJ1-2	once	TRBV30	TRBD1	CAWSPTDRDGYTF	TGTGCCTGGAGTCCTACGGACAGGGATGGCTACACCTTC
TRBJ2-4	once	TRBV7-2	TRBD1	CASSFTQGLAKNIQYF	TGTGCCAGCAGCTTCACACAGGGGCTAGCCAAAAACATTCAGTACTTC
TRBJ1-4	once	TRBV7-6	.	CASSSANGTPWGEKLFF	TGTGCCAGCAGCTCCGCGAATGGGACACCGTGGGGTGAAAAACTGTTTTTT